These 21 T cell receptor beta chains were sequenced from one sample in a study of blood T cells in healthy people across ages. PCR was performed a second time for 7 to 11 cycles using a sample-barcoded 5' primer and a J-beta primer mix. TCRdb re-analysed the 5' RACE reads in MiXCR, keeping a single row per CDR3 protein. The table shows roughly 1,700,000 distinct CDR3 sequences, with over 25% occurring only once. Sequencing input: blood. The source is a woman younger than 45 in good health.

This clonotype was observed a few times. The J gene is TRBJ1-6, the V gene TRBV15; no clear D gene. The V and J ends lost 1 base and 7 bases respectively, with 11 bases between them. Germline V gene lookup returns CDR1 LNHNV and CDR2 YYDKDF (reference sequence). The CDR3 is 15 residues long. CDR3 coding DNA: TGTGCCACCAGCAGAGGGGTGGAACCGAATTCACCCCTCCACTTT. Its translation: CATSRGVEPNSPLHF.

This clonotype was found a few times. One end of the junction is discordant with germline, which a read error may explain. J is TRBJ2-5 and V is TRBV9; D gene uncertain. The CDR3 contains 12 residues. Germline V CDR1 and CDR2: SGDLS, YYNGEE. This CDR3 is CACSVGSETQYF. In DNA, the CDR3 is TGTGCCTGCAGCGTAGGGTCGGAGACCCAGTACTTC. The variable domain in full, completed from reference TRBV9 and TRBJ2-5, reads DSGVTQTPKHLITATGQRVTLRCSPRSGDLSVYWYQQSLDQGLQFLIQYYNGEERAKGNILERFSAQQFPDLHSELNLSSLELGDSALYFCACSVGSETQYFGPGTRLLVL.

CDR3 DNA sequence: TGTGCCAGCAGCCTCGGCAATGGTTATGGCTACACCTTC. This codes for CASSLGNGYGYTF. The rearrangement links TRBV7-9 to TRBJ1-2, with unresolved D. Deletions cut 5 bases from V and 5 bases from J, with 12 bases between. Germline loops: CDR1 SEHNR, CDR2 FQNEAQ (reference sequence). There are 13 residues in the CDR3. Full variable domain (rest looked up from reference TRBV7-9 and TRBJ1-2): DTGVSQNPRHKITKRGQNVTFRCDPISEHNRLYWYRQTLGQGPEFLTYFQNEAQLEKSRLLSDRFSAERPKGSFSTLEIQRTEQGDSAMYLCASSLGNGYGYTFGSGTRLTVV.

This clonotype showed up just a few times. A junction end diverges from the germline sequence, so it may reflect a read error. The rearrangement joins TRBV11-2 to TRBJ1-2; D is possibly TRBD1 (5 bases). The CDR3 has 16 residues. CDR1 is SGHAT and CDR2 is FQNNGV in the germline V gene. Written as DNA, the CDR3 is TGTGCCAGTAGCTTAAGTATCGAGGGACTGGGCTATGGCTACACCTTC. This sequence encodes CASSLSIEGLGYGYTF.

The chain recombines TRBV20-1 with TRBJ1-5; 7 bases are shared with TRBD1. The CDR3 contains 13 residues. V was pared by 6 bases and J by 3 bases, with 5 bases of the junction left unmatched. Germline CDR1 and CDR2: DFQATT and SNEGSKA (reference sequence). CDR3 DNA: TGCAGTGCCCCGGGACAGATCAATCAGCCCCAGCATTTT. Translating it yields CSAPGQINQPQHF.

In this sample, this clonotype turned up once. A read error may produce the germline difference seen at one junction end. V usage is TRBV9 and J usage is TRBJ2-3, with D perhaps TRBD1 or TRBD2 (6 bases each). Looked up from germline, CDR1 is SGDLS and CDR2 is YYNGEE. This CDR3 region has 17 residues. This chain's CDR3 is CASCVEPGAVFTDTQYF. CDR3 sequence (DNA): TGTGCCAGCTGCGTAGAACCGGGGGCGGTTTTCACAGATACGCAGTATTTT. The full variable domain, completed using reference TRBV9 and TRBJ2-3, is DSGVTQTPKHLITATGQRVTLRCSPRSGDLSVYWYQQSLDQGLQFLIQYYNGEERAKGNILERFSAQQFPDLHSELNLSSLELGDSALYFCASCVEPGAVFTDTQYFGPGTRLTVL.

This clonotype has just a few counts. The CDR3 sequence is CLGLLNTEAFF. CDR3 DNA: TGCCTCGGACTTTTGAACACTGAAGCTTTCTTT. The rearrangement uses TRBV29-1 and TRBJ1-1, with D hard to call. Germline V gives CDR1 SQVTM, CDR2 ANQGSEA. The CDR3 length is 11 residues.

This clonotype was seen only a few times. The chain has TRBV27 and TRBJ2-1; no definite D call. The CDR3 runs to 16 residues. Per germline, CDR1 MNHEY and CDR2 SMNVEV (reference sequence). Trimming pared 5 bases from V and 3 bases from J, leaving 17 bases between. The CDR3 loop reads CASSPRGQKDYNEQFF. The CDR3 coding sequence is TGTGCCAGCAGTCCCAGAGGCCAGAAGGACTACAATGAGCAGTTCTTC.

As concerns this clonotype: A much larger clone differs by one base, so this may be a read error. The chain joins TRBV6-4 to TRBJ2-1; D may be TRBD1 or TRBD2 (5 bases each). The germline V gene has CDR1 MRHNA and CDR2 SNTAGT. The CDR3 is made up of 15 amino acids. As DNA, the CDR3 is TGTACCAGCAGTGACTCAGGGCTAGCCACCAATGAGCAGTTCTTC. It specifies CTSSDSGLATNEQFF.

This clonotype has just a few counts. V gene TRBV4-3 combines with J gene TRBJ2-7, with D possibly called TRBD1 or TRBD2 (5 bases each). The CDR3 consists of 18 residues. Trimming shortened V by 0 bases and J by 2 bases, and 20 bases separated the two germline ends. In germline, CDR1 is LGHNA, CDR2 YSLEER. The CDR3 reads CASSQDPELGTSPYEQYF. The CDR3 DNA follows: TGCGCCAGCAGCCAAGATCCAGAATTGGGGACCTCTCCCTACGAGCAGTACTTC.

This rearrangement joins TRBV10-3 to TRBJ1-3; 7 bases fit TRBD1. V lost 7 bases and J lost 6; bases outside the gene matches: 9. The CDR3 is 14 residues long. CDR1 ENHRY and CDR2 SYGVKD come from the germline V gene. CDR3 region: CAIKSDRAKNTIYF. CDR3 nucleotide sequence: TGTGCCATCAAATCCGACAGGGCGAAAAACACCATATATTTT.

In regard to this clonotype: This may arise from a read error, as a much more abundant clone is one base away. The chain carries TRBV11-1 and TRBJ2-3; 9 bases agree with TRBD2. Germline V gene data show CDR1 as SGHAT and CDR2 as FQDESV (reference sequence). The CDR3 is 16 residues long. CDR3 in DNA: TGTGTCAGCAGCTCGCCCACTAGCGGGTTCACCAGAACGCAGTATTTT. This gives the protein CVSSSPTSGFTRTQYF.

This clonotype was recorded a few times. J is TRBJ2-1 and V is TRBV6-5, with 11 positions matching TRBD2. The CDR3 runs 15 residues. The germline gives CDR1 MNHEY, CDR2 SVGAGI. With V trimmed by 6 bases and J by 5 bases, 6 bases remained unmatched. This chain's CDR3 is CASSPPGLADNEQFF. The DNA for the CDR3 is TGTGCCAGCAGCCCCCCGGGACTAGCGGACAATGAGCAGTTCTTC.

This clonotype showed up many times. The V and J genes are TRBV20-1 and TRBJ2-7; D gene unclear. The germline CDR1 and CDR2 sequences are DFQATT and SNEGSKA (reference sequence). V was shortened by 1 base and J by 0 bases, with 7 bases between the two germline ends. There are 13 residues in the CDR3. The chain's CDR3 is CSARARHSYEQYF. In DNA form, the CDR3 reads TGCAGTGCTAGAGCGCGACACTCCTACGAGCAGTACTTC.

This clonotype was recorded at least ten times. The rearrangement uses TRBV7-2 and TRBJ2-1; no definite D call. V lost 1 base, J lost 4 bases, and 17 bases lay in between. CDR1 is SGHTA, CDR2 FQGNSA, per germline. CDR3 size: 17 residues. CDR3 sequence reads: CASSLDSAGNRYNEQFF. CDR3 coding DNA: TGTGCCAGCAGCTTAGACTCTGCAGGCAACCGTTACAATGAGCAGTTCTTC.

CDR3 DNA sequence: TGTGCCAGCAGCTTATGGGTTAGCGGCAGCACAGATACGCAGTATTTT. Translating it yields CASSLWVSGSTDTQYF. The J gene is TRBJ2-3, the V gene TRBV11-2; D might be TRBD2 (6 bases). Per germline, CDR1 SGHAT and CDR2 FQNNGV. This CDR3 spans 16 amino acids. V lost 2 bases and J lost 0, with 12 bases in between.

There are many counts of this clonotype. The CDR3 coding sequence is TGTGCCAGCAGTTCGACAGGGGCAGATACGCAGTATTTT. This codes for CASSSTGADTQYF. The genes are TRBV7-9 and TRBJ2-3; 8 positions match TRBD1. The germline gives CDR1 SEHNR, CDR2 FQNEAQ (reference sequence). The CDR3 has 13 residues. V was pared by 6 bases and J by 4 bases, with 3 bases of the junction left unmatched. The full variable domain, with the rest looked up from reference TRBV7-9 and TRBJ2-3, is DTGVSQNPRHKITKRGQNVTFRCDPISEHNRLYWYRQTLGQGPEFLTYFQNEAQLEKSRLLSDRFSAERPKGSFSTLEIQRTEQGDSAMYLCASSSTGADTQYFGPGTRLTVL.

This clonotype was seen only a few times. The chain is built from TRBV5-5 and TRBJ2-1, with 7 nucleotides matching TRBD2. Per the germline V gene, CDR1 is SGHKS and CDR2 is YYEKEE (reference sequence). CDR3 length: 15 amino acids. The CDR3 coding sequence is TGTGATAGCAGCTTGGGGCTAGCGGTGTACAATGAGCAGTTCTTC. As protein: CDSSLGLAVYNEQFF. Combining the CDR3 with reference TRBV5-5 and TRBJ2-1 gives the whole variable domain DAGVTQSPTHLIKTRGQQVTLRCSPISGHKSVSWYQQVLGQGPQFIFQYYEKEERGRGNFPDRFSARQFPNYSSELNVNALLLGDSALYLCDSSLGLAVYNEQFFGPGTRLTVL.

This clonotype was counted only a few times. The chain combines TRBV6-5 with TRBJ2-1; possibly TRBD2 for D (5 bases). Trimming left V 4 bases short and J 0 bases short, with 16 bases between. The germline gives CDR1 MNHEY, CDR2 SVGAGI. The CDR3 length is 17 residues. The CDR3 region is CASSLNRGSRSYNEQFF. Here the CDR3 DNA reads TGTGCCAGCAGTTTAAATCGAGGGTCTCGCTCCTACAATGAGCAGTTCTTC.

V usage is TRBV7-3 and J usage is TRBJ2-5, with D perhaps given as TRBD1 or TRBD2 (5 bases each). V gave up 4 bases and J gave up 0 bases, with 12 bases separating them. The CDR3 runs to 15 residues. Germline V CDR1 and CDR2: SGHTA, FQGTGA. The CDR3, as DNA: TGTGCCAGCAGCTCGGGGACGGCAGACCAAGAGACCCAGTACTTC. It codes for CASSSGTADQETQYF.

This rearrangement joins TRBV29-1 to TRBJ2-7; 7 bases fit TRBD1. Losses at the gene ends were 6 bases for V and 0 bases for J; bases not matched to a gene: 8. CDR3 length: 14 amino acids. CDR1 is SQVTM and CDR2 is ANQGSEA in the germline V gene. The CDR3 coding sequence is TGCAGCGTGGTAGGGACAGTCAGCTCCTACGAGCAGTACTTC. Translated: CSVVGTVSSYEQYF.